The clone carrying this T cell receptor (beta chain) was detected a few times. The antigen remains undetermined. A far bigger clonotype differs at one base, so this is likely a read error. A sample-barcoded 5' primer and a J-beta primer mix were used in a second PCR of about 7 to 11 cycles. One entry per CDR3 protein results from TCRdb running MiXCR on the 5' RACE reads. In the table there are approximately 810,000 distinct CDR3 sequences, roughly 26% of which are singletons. Trimming took off 1 base at V and 13 bases at J, with 11 bases between the two ends. Germline lookup yields CDR1 LGHNA and CDR2 YNFKEQ. The CDR3 extends over 12 amino acids. Investigators took 8.5 to 10 milliliters of peripheral blood from every donor. Each sample had at least 6 million PBMCs isolated. No fewer than 5.5 micrograms of total RNA were isolated from every sample. This specimen belongs to a study of blood T cells in healthy people across ages. Study observations and caveats: Age brought a roughly linear fall in TCR beta diversity measured per million T cells.

This receptor was identified in an elderly woman in good health. The V and J genes are TRBV4-2 and TRBJ2-1; TRBD2 is a possible D gene (5 bases). Sequencing was performed on blood. Written as DNA, the CDR3 is TGTGCCAGCAGCCAAGTGGGAGAGACCCAGTTCTTC. Its protein product is CASSQVGETQFF.